The source of this TCR beta chain is a study of glioma-infiltrating T cells after dendritic cell vaccination. Study-level background: The vaccine used monocyte-derived dendritic cells pulsed overnight with autologous tumor lysate.

Per the germline V gene, CDR1 is MNHNS and CDR2 is SASEGT. The CDR3 runs 15 residues. V trimming: 9 bases; J trimming: 1 base; junction bases outside the gene matches: 11. Here immunoSEQ multiplex PCR was the method, and the copy in TCRdb shows in-frame clones only, minus some. The table lists more than 60,000 clones, roughly four fifths of them singletons. This rearrangement joins TRBV6-1 to TRBJ1-2; 7 positions match TRBD1. The source of this sequence is a human donor with glioblastoma. Sequenced here: blood, sampled before dendritic cell vaccination. CDR3 protein: CASGDRPTRNYGYTF. In DNA form, the CDR3 reads TGTGCCAGTGGGGACAGACCTACCCGTAACTATGGCTACACCTTC.